Sequencing of this T cell receptor (beta chain) was carried out in a study of Graves' ophthalmopathy and Graves' hyperthyroidism. Trimming took 0 bases from V and 5 from J, leaving 16 bases between them. CDR1 and CDR2 (germline): SGHDN, FVKESK. The CDR3 totals 17 residues. Amplification targeted the TCR beta CDR3 regions, with RNA transcripts as the source material. An initial RT-PCR round employing HTBI primers preceded a second-round multiplex PCR. TCRdb re-called the multiplex PCR reads with MiXCR, one entry per CDR3 protein. The sample includes approximately 1.2 million distinct CDR3 sequences, 35% to 40% of them seen just once.

The chain carries TRBV14 and TRBJ2-2; either TRBD1 or TRBD2 may supply D (6 bases each). The source material was peripheral blood or thyroid tissue (not recorded which). This clonotype was sampled from an adult man with Graves' hyperthyroidism. The CDR3 DNA reads TGTGCCAGCAGCCAAGAGAGGCTTGGGGGGCCAACCGGGGAGCTGTTTTTT. Its translation: CASSQERLGGPTGELFF.